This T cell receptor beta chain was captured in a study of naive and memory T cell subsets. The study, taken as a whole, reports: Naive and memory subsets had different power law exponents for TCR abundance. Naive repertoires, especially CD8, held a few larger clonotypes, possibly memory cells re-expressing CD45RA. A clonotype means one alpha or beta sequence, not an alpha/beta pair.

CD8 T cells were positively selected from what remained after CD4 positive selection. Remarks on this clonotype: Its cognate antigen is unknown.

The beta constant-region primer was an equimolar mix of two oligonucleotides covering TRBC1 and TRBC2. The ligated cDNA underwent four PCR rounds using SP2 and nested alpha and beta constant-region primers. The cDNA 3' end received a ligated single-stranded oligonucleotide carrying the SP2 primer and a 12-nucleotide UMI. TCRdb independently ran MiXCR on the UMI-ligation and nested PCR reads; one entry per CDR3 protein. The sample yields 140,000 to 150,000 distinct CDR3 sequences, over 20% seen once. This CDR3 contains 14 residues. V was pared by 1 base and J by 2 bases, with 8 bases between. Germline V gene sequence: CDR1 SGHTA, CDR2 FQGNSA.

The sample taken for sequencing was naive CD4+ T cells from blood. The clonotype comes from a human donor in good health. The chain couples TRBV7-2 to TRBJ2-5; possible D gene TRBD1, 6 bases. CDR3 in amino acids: CASSLVTGQETQYF. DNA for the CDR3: TGTGCCAGCAGCTTAGTGACAGGTCAAGAGACCCAGTACTTC.